These 10 T cell receptor beta chains share one sample of origin, sequenced in a study of shared clonotypes between healthy human individuals. Using immunoSEQ multiplex PCR, the repertoire was profiled, and TCRdb retains in-frame clones only, with some absent. The table lists about 2 million clones, roughly 96% of them singletons. The specimen sequenced was naive CD4+ T cells sorted from blood. Subset here: CD45RA+ positively selected. These receptors were taken from a man younger than 30 in good health.

The chain has TRBV28 and TRBJ1-6; possibly TRBD1 for D (6 bases). Trimming took 6 bases from V and 5 from J, leaving 14 bases between them. This CDR3 has 15 amino acids. Germline lookup yields CDR1 MDHEN and CDR2 SYDVKM. The CDR3 region is CASRSGGGNNSPLHF. In nucleotides, the CDR3 is TGTGCCAGCAGGAGTGGGGGCGGGAATAATTCACCCCTCCACTTT.

The J gene is TRBJ2-3, the V gene TRBV4-1; 9 positions agree with TRBD2. The germline V gene encodes CDR1 MGHRA and CDR2 YSYEKL. Trimming at V came to 0 bases and at J to 5 bases, leaving 6 bases not matched to a gene. This CDR3 region has 16 residues. The CDR3 loop is CASSQDWSGGQDTQYF. The DNA for the CDR3 is TGCGCCAGCAGCCAAGATTGGAGCGGGGGGCAAGATACGCAGTATTTT.

V gene TRBV5-6 combines with J gene TRBJ1-1; maybe TRBD1 (6 bases). The CDR3 has 17 residues. Germline CDR1 and CDR2: SGHDT and YYEEEE. Trimming removed 1 base at V and 6 bases at J, with 22 bases between. CDR3 sequence: CASSLYRPVTGFPEAFF. The CDR3 DNA sequence: TGTGCCAGCAGCTTGTACCGCCCGGTCACAGGGTTCCCTGAAGCTTTCTTT.

This chain uses TRBV30 with TRBJ1-6; a possible D gene is TRBD1 (5 bases). CDR1 is GTSNPN, CDR2 SVGIG, per germline (reference sequence). CDR3 length: 12 residues. The V end lost 1 base, the J end lost 10 bases, and 8 bases lay between the germline ends. CDR3 region: CAWSGGISPLHF. The CDR3 DNA follows: TGTGCCTGGAGTGGGGGGATCTCACCCCTCCACTTT. Complete variable domain (other parts from reference TRBV30 and TRBJ1-6): SQTIHQWPATLVQPVGSPLSLECTVEGTSNPNLYWYRQAAGRGLQLLFYSVGIGQISSEVPQNLSASRPQDRQFILSSKKLLLSDSGFYLCAWSGGISPLHFGNGTRLTVT.

J is TRBJ1-5 and V is TRBV5-5; 12 bases are shared with TRBD1. The J segment lost 2 bases and the V segment lost 0 bases, leaving 6 bases of the junction unmatched. Germline values: CDR1 SGHKS, CDR2 YYEKEE (reference sequence). The CDR3 is 18 residues long. The CDR3 coding sequence is TGTGCCAGCAGCTTGGAAGGGACAGGGGGCCGAGGCAATCAGCCCCAGCATTTT. This codes for CASSLEGTGGRGNQPQHF. Full variable domain (outside the CDR3, taken from reference TRBV5-5 and TRBJ1-5): DAGVTQSPTHLIKTRGQQVTLRCSPISGHKSVSWYQQVLGQGPQFIFQYYEKEERGRGNFPDRFSARQFPNYSSELNVNALLLGDSALYLCASSLEGTGGRGNQPQHFGDGTRLSIL.

The V call is TRBV29-1, the J call TRBJ1-2; D may be TRBD1 (5 bases). This CDR3 comprises 13 residues. V was trimmed by 7 bases and J by 6 bases, leaving 18 bases between them. CDR1 is SQVTM and CDR2 is ANQGSEA in the germline V gene. In nucleotides, the CDR3 is TGCAGCGCTAAGGATGGCAGGGTTCATGGCTACACCTTC. Its translation: CSAKDGRVHGYTF.

The V gene is TRBV7-2, the J gene TRBJ2-5; the D gene is possibly TRBD2 (6 bases). Germline CDR1 reads SGHTA; CDR2 reads FQGNSA. With 1 base removed from V and 6 bases from J, the gap between germline ends came to 12 bases. This CDR3 is built from 14 residues. CDR3 nucleotides: TGTGCCAGCAGCTTAGACGGGGGAGGAAAGACCCAGTACTTC. Amino acid sequence: CASSLDGGGKTQYF.

V and J are TRBV30 and TRBJ2-6; D uncertain. Germline V gene sequence: CDR1 GTSNPN, CDR2 SVGIG (reference sequence). The V end lost 2 bases, the J end lost 1 base, and 6 bases lay between the germline ends. CDR3 length: 14 residues. The CDR3 DNA sequence: TGTGCCTGGAGTATCAGTTCTGGGGCCAACGTCCTGACTTTC. Its protein is CAWSISSGANVLTF.

This clone was counted once. V is TRBV7-2 and J is TRBJ1-4, with TRBD1 as a possible D gene (6 bases). CDR1 is SGHTA and CDR2 is FQGNSA in the germline V gene. The CDR3 is 12 residues long. The germline V and J ends were trimmed by 5 bases and 11 bases, with 12 bases remaining between them. CDR3 in DNA: TGTGCCAGCAGCCTCGGGGGCGGGAAACTGTTTTTT. Protein: CASSLGGGKLFF.

This rearrangement joins TRBV5-6 to TRBJ1-5; maybe TRBD1 (6 bases). Between the trimmed V and J ends, which lost 3 bases and 2 bases, there was a span of 12 bases. The CDR3 loop spans 15 amino acids. Germline V CDR1 and CDR2: SGHDT, YYEEEE. CDR3 nucleotide sequence: TGTGCCAGCAGCTCAGCAGGGGTGGGCAATCAGCCCCAGCATTTT. It specifies CASSSAGVGNQPQHF.